A selection of T cell receptor beta chains follows, all from one sample in a study of tumor and adjacent non-tumor tissue in lung cancer. MiXCR, applied by TCRdb to the multiplex PCR reads, yields one record per CDR3 protein. Among 85,000 to 100,000 distinct CDR3 sequences listed, about 67% were seen once. The sample taken for sequencing was lung tumor tissue. The origin of the receptors is a man aged 60-69 years with non-small cell lung cancer. The CDR3 runs from the conserved cysteine through the conserved F or W. The order of the fields is CDR3 protein, CDR3 DNA, D gene, clone size, J gene, V gene. The D gene is left open where the match is weak. The size field is filled for only some rows; it gives once, few, many or a size class.

CSVEDPRGGPEAFF,TGCAGCGTTGAAGATCCGCGGGGAGGACCTGAAGCTTTCTTT,-,many,TRBJ1-1,TRBV29-1
CASRPGSTNEHSF,TGTGCCAGCAGACCGGGGAGCACAAATGAGCACTCCTTC,-,once,TRBJ2-1,TRBV11-3
CAGSRGGLSNQSQRF,TGTGCCGGCAGTCGCGGGGGGCTTAGCAATCAGTCCCAGCGTTTT,-,-,TRBJ1-5,TRBV6-2/TRBV6-3
CANSPTWTNNEQFF,TGTGCCAACAGCCCGACCTGGACCAACAATGAGCAGTTCTTC,-,-,TRBJ2-1,TRBV5-4
CASSLNGGENTEASF,TGTGCTAGCAGCTTAAATGGTGGGGAGAACACTGAAGCTTCCTTT,-,-,TRBJ1-1,TRBV5-5
CVSSQDSRNQSQHF,TGCGTCAGCAGCCAAGACAGCCGCAATCAGTCCCAGCATTTT,-,-,TRBJ1-5,TRBV4-3
CASSEGIRGPQHF,TGTGCCAGCAGTGAAGGAATTCGGGGGCCCCAGCATTTT,-,many,TRBJ1-5,TRBV6-1
CSARAGSNEQFF,TGCAGTGCTAGAGCGGGGAGCAATGAGCAGTTCTTC,-,many,TRBJ2-1,TRBV20-1
CDSSWSGRYNEQFF,TGTGACAGCAGCTGGTCAGGAAGATACAATGAGCAGTTCTTC,-,-,TRBJ2-1,TRBV5-6
CASSGEIQGNTEAFF,TGTGCCAGCAGCGGTGAAATACAGGGGAACACTGAAGCTTTCTTT,-,-,TRBJ1-1,TRBV7-9
CTSSYSRQSNYCYTF,TGTACCAGCAGTTACTCGCGACAGTCTAACTATTGCTACACCTTC,-,once,TRBJ1-2,TRBV6-2/TRBV6-3